Below, one T cell receptor (beta chain) is given with its context. The antigen remains unidentified. This record belongs to a study of tumor-infiltrating lymphocytes in localized non-small cell lung cancer. Clones were read by immunoSEQ multiplex PCR, and TCRdb kept only the in-frame ones, dropping some. The table shows about 16,000 clones, with about three quarters occurring only once. Germline-derived CDR1 and CDR2 are SGHNT and YYREEE (reference sequence). V gave up 0 bases and J gave up 0 bases; unmatched junction bases: 5. This CDR3 is 16 amino acids long. Study-wide results and caveats: Only some patients had TCR sequencing, depending on available tissue.

This chain joins TRBV5-4 and TRBJ1-2, with TRBD1 matching 7 bases. Material: lung tumor tissue. This clonotype was obtained from a human donor with non-small cell lung cancer. The chain's CDR3 is CASSLDWDRPNYGYTF. Written as DNA, the CDR3 is TGTGCCAGCAGCTTGGATTGGGACAGACCTAACTATGGCTACACCTTC.